The 3 T cell receptor beta chains reported below all come from one sample, sequenced in a study of T cells after yellow fever vaccination. TCRdb redid the calling of the 5' RACE reads with MiXCR, one entry per CDR3 protein. The table lists some 320,000 distinct CDR3 sequences, approximately 4.5% of them singletons. Sample: PBMCs, taken 15 days after the yellow fever booster vaccination. These receptors were collected from a man aged 18 to 35 who received the YFV17D yellow fever vaccine.

Only a few counts were recorded for this clonotype. The genes are TRBV7-3 and TRBJ1-2; tentatively, D is TRBD1 (5 bases). V lost 5 bases and J lost 6, with 13 bases in between. Germline lookup yields CDR1 SGHTA and CDR2 FQGTGA. The CDR3 has 13 residues. CDR3 amino acids: CASSKSGRDGYTF. The DNA of the CDR3 is TGTGCCAGCAGCAAATCGGGACGGGATGGCTACACCTTC.

The V gene is TRBV5-1, the J gene TRBJ1-1, with TRBD1 identical over 9 bases. V gave up 2 bases and J gave up 4 bases; unmatched junction bases: 12. Looked up from germline, CDR1 is SGHRS and CDR2 is YFSETQ. There are 17 residues in the CDR3. This CDR3 reads CASSLASYRGQGTEAFF. CDR3 nucleotides: TGCGCCAGCAGCTTAGCCTCGTACAGGGGGCAGGGCACTGAAGCTTTCTTT. Supplemented by reference TRBV5-1 and TRBJ1-1, the full variable domain reads KAGVTQTPRYLIKTRGQQVTLSCSPISGHRSVSWYQQTPGQGLQFLFEYFSETQRNKGNFPGRFSGRQFSNSRSEMNVSTLELGDSALYLCASSLASYRGQGTEAFFGQGTRLTVV.

The sample holds a few counts of this clonotype. The chain links TRBV20-1 to TRBJ1-1, with D uncertain. The CDR3 consists of 16 residues. V lost 1 base to trimming and J lost 0 bases, with 15 bases between them. Germline assignment: CDR1 DFQATT and CDR2 SNEGSKA (reference sequence). CDR3 sequence: CSARGLTVIMNTEAFF. CDR3 in DNA: TGCAGTGCTAGAGGACTTACAGTTATCATGAACACTGAAGCTTTCTTT.